The present T cell receptor (beta chain) was sequenced within a study of CD8 T cells in Susac syndrome (dated by TCRdb to between 2019 and 2020). Regarding the complete study: Of the Susac syndrome patients who were sequenced, over five had clinically active disease and eight were in clinical remission. At blood withdrawal, Susac syndrome patients were either therapy-naive, taking corticosteroids (in some cases with IVIg as well), or taking IVIg alone. The study used repertoire sequencing to test whether antigen drove CD8+ T cell activation and differentiation in Susac syndrome. The paper's findings and limits, for the study overall: In the CD4+ T cell repertoire of Susac syndrome patients, clonal expansion was not detected. The TCR sequencing and HLA analysis was acknowledged to have included a relatively small number of individuals.

High-throughput TCR beta sequencing profiled peripheral blood CD8+ and CD4+ T cells from healthy donors, Susac syndrome patients and multiple sclerosis patients. The Susac syndrome patients fulfilled recently defined diagnostic criteria for definite or probable disease. Bulk CD8+ and CD4+ T cells were purified by magnetic negative isolation, while CD8+ TEMRA cells were enriched using FACS. Blood was drawn into EDTA tubes, processed within 24 hours, and PBMCs were isolated by density gradient centrifugation. PBMCs destined for TCR sequencing were cryopreserved in liquid nitrogen and later thawed in a 37 °C water bath. The sorted or isolated CD4+, CD8+ and CD8+ TEMRA cells had a purity of 90% or higher. Worth noting for this clonotype: Its specific antigen is unknown. No quality values exist for individual bases; no much larger clone is one base distant.

RNA was extracted with the RNeasy kit and roughly 0.45 to 1 ug was reverse transcribed using random hexamers. TCR beta CDR3 regions were amplified with the immunoSEQ multiplex PCR assay covering 54 Vbeta and 13 Jbeta segments. PCR amplification bias was corrected by using a synthetic template baseline for primer optimization and computational correction. On the study's bioinformatics: Reads were annotated to V, D and J genes per IMGT and analyzed with immunoSEQ Analyzer, keeping only productive sequences. Clonality was computed as one minus Shannon entropy normalized by log2 of the number of productive unique sequences. For each patient and control, public and private clones were evaluated within the 100 most prevalent clones. A clone was defined as Susac-specific if it was absent from the healthy and MS cohorts, from 950 to 1,300 published viral clones and from other ImmuneACCESS disease sequences. TCRdb's own reprocessing of the public reads used fastp at Q25 and MiXCR and kept productive beta chains. Rows with one shared CDR3 protein collapse into an entry with the most common genes and DNA. The V and J calls, along with clone size, are taken from TCRdb and not from the paper's own processing. The sample table lists a few hundred thousand distinct CDR3 sequences, around 93% of them with a count of one. The ten largest clones capture about 0.14% of the sample.

Sequences were obtained from CD4+ T cells from PBMCs. This receptor was obtained from a human donor with Susac syndrome.

The CDR3 has the sequence CASSHSARNNEQFF. DNA sequence: TGTGCCAGCAGCCATAGCGCACGGAACAATGAGCAGTTCTTC. This sequence uses TRBV5-4 and TRBJ2-1, and the D gene may be TRBD2, 5 bases matching. CDR1 and CDR2, per the germline V gene (reference sequence), are SGHNT and YYREEE. The CDR3 holds 14 amino acids from the cysteine to the phenylalanine. The sequence is cut down to CDR3 DNA, 42 bases in frame from base 1. V loses 4 bases of germline sequence and J loses 5 bases, and the interval between the two ends is 13 bases. Reference TRBV5-4 and TRBJ2-1 genes cover what lies past the CDR3, so the full variable domain is ETGVTQSPTHLIKTRGQQVTLRCSSQSGHNTVSWYQQALGQGPQFIFQYYREEENGRGNFPPRFSGLQFPNYSSELNVNALELDDSALYLCASSHSARNNEQFFGPGTRLTVL.